This T cell receptor (beta chain) was identified in a study of shared clonotypes between healthy human individuals. Study information: CD4 naive cells filled three plates per donor, CD4 memory three, CD8 naive two and CD8 memory one.

Profiling relied on immunoSEQ multiplex PCR, and the TCRdb table lists in-frame clones only, not all of them. The sample contains roughly 570,000 clones, 98% of which appear only once. This CDR3 has 14 residues. Germline V gives CDR1 SNHLY, CDR2 FYNNEI. V was pared by 1 base and J by 0 bases, with 4 bases between. Positively selected for CCR7, the CD45RO-negative cells used as naive CD8 cells excluded terminally differentiated effector memory CD45RA+ cells. J is TRBJ1-3 and V is TRBV2; D remains unclear. This clonotype was sampled from a man aged 25 to 45 in good health. The source material was naive CD8+ T cells sorted from blood. The CDR3 protein is CASSEVLSGNTIYF. The DNA of the CDR3 is TGTGCCAGCAGTGAAGTCCTCTCTGGAAACACCATATATTTT.